One and the same sample provided the 32 T cell receptor beta chains below, sequenced in a study of blood T cell repertoires in COVID-19. Only in-frame clones appear in the TCRdb table, and some are missing; sequencing was by immunoSEQ multiplex PCR. The sample yields about 91,000 clones, around 79% seen once. The source material was peripheral blood. The receptors come from a woman aged 80 or over with acute or convalescent COVID-19.

This chain joins TRBV7-2 and TRBJ1-5; D unresolved. Germline V lookup: CDR1 SGHTA, CDR2 FQGNSA. The CDR3 is made up of 12 amino acids. V was pared by 5 bases and J by 4 bases, with 6 bases between. The chain's CDR3 is CASSLNNQPQHF. DNA of the CDR3: TGTGCCAGCAGCCTAAATAATCAGCCCCAGCATTTT. The entire variable domain, with the rest obtained from reference TRBV7-2 and TRBJ1-5, is as follows: GAGVSQSPSNKVTEKGKDVELRCDPISGHTALYWYRQSLGQGLEFLIYFQGNSAPDKSGLPSDRFSAERTGGSVSTLTIQRTQQEDSAVYLCASSLNNQPQHFGDGTRLSIL.

The chain recombines TRBV18 with TRBJ1-2, with 8 nucleotides matching TRBD1. Germline values: CDR1 KGHSH, CDR2 LQKENI. After removal of 3 bases from V and 5 bases from J, the junction contained 8 bases not matched to a gene. The CDR3 sequence is 15 residues long. As DNA, the CDR3 is TGTGCCAGCTCACCCCCCAGGACAGGGAATTATGGCTACACCTTC. As protein: CASSPPRTGNYGYTF.

The V gene is TRBV4-3, the J gene TRBJ2-2, with 8 bases fitting TRBD1. V trimming: 5 bases; J trimming: 5 bases; junction bases outside the gene matches: 4. The CDR3 runs 14 residues. The germline V gene has CDR1 LGHNA and CDR2 YSLEER. CDR3 sequence (DNA): TGCGCCAGCAGCGCTCACAGGGGGACCGGGGAGCTGTTTTTT. Protein: CASSAHRGTGELFF.

This rearrangement joins TRBV9 to TRBJ2-7, with TRBD1 identical over 9 bases. Germline-derived CDR1 and CDR2 are SGDLS and YYNGEE. The junction had 7 bases not matched to a gene; V was cut back by 4 bases and J by 2 bases. The CDR3 extends over 15 amino acids. For the CDR3, the DNA is TGTGCCAGCAGCACGGGGACAGGGCTACCCTACGAGCAGTACTTC. Its translation: CASSTGTGLPYEQYF. Using reference TRBV9 and TRBJ2-7 for the parts outside the CDR3, the full variable domain is DSGVTQTPKHLITATGQRVTLRCSPRSGDLSVYWYQQSLDQGLQFLIQYYNGEERAKGNILERFSAQQFPDLHSELNLSSLELGDSALYFCASSTGTGLPYEQYFGPGTRLTVT.

This clone was picked up one time. J is TRBJ2-7 and V is TRBV9, with D tentatively TRBD1 (6 bases). This CDR3 is built from 14 residues. V was trimmed by 4 bases and J by 0 bases, leaving 11 bases between them. Germline CDR1 and CDR2: SGDLS and YYNGEE. The DNA for the CDR3 is TGTGCCAGCAGCCCGAGGACAGACTCCTACGAGCAGTACTTC. Its protein is CASSPRTDSYEQYF.

The chain links TRBV5-1 to TRBJ1-1; D might be TRBD1 (5 bases). The CDR3 runs to 13 residues. From germline, CDR1 is SGHRS and CDR2 YFSETQ. Trimming took 6 bases from V and 5 from J, leaving 14 bases between them. The CDR3 DNA follows: TGCGCCAGCAATAACGGGGGTACAACTGAAGCTTTCTTT. This codes for CASNNGGTTEAFF.

This clone has a handful of counts. The chain is built from TRBV9 and TRBJ1-6, with a possible D match to TRBD1 (5 bases). CDR3 length: 14 amino acids. V was shortened by 3 bases and J by 7 bases, with 11 bases between the two germline ends. Germline V gene sequence: CDR1 SGDLS, CDR2 YYNGEE. The chain's CDR3 is CASSAGALNSPLHF. DNA for the CDR3: TGTGCCAGCAGCGCTGGGGCCCTCAATTCACCCCTCCACTTT. The full variable domain, rest sourced from reference TRBV9 and TRBJ1-6, is DSGVTQTPKHLITATGQRVTLRCSPRSGDLSVYWYQQSLDQGLQFLIQYYNGEERAKGNILERFSAQQFPDLHSELNLSSLELGDSALYFCASSAGALNSPLHFGNGTRLTVT.

J is TRBJ2-6 and V is TRBV5-1, with 7 bases lining up with TRBD1. The V gene's germline CDR1 is SGHRS and CDR2 YFSETQ. The CDR3 is 19 amino acids. V gave up 4 bases and J gave up 0 bases; unmatched junction bases: 13. The CDR3 spells CASSAQPGQPHSGANVLTF. DNA of the CDR3: TGCGCCAGCAGCGCCCAACCGGGACAGCCTCACTCTGGGGCCAACGTCCTGACTTTC.

This chain uses TRBV7-8 with TRBJ1-6; D is possibly TRBD1 (5 bases). V was trimmed by 5 bases and J by 5 bases, leaving 16 bases between them. The germline V gene encodes CDR1 SGHVS and CDR2 FQNEAQ. The CDR3 contains 16 residues. The CDR3 spells CASSPLTGLNNSPLHF. For the CDR3, the DNA is TGTGCCAGCAGCCCGCTGACGGGACTGAATAATTCACCCCTCCACTTT.

This chain connects TRBV7-3 to TRBJ2-1; D perhaps matches TRBD1 (6 bases). Deletions cut 1 base from V and 0 bases from J, with 10 bases between. The CDR3 consists of 16 residues. Per germline, CDR1 SGHTA and CDR2 FQGTGA. As DNA, the CDR3 is TGTGCCAGCAGCTTAAGTAGGGGGACCTCCTACAATGAGCAGTTCTTC. This codes for CASSLSRGTSYNEQFF.

The V call is TRBV6-5, the J call TRBJ1-1; maybe TRBD1 (5 bases). With 2 bases removed from V and 0 bases from J, the gap between germline ends came to 13 bases. CDR1 and CDR2 (germline): MNHEY, SVGAGI. This CDR3 has 16 residues. The CDR3 is CASSYADSPMNTEAFF. CDR3 DNA sequence: TGTGCCAGCAGTTACGCCGACAGTCCTATGAACACTGAAGCTTTCTTT.

The chain has TRBV7-9 and TRBJ2-1; D might be TRBD2 (6 bases). The CDR3 runs 16 residues. Germline loops: CDR1 SEHNR, CDR2 FQNEAQ (reference sequence). With 5 bases removed from V and 4 bases from J, the gap between germline ends came to 18 bases. The CDR3 nucleotides read TGTGCCAGCAGCGCCCCGGGACTTGAGGGGTACAATGAGCAGTTCTTC. Translating it yields CASSAPGLEGYNEQFF.

This chain joins TRBV30 and TRBJ1-1, with 10 bases lining up with TRBD1. The junction had 4 bases not matched to a gene; V was cut back by 4 bases and J by 5 bases. CDR3 size: 13 residues. The germline gives CDR1 GTSNPN, CDR2 SVGIG (reference sequence). The CDR3 coding sequence is TGTGCCTGGAATGGACAGGGGGGAACTGAAGCTTTCTTT. Encoded protein: CAWNGQGGTEAFF.

This clone came up once. V is TRBV5-8 and J is TRBJ2-5; 10 bases map to TRBD2. The germline gives CDR1 SGHTS, CDR2 YDEGEE. The V and J ends lost 0 bases and 4 bases, in that order; junction bases with no gene match: 3. This CDR3 is 15 amino acids long. The CDR3 region has the DNA TGTGCCAGCAGCTTGGGGCTAGCGGGAGTAGAGACCCAGTACTTC. This gives the protein CASSLGLAGVETQYF.

The gene calls are TRBV19 and TRBJ1-5, with D maybe TRBD1 (6 bases). The CDR3 runs to 13 residues. The V and J ends lost 5 bases and 7 bases respectively, with 12 bases between them. CDR1 and CDR2 (germline): LNHDA, SQIVND (reference sequence). The CDR3 here is CASSRPGQQPQHF. In DNA, the CDR3 is TGTGCCAGTAGTCGACCGGGACAACAGCCCCAGCATTTT.

V and J are TRBV7-2 and TRBJ2-5, with TRBD2 matching 16 bases. CDR1 SGHTA and CDR2 FQGNSA come from the germline V gene. V trimming: 1 base; J trimming: 10 bases; junction bases outside the gene matches: 9. CDR3 length equals 17 residues. The CDR3 DNA follows: TGTGCCAGCAGCTTAGTCGGGACTAGCGGGGGGGCTCGGGACCAGTACTTC. Its translation: CASSLVGTSGGARDQYF. Complete variable domain (other parts from reference TRBV7-2 and TRBJ2-5): GAGVSQSPSNKVTEKGKDVELRCDPISGHTALYWYRQSLGQGLEFLIYFQGNSAPDKSGLPSDRFSAERTGGSVSTLTIQRTQQEDSAVYLCASSLVGTSGGARDQYFGPGTRLLVL.

The chain is built from TRBV29-1 and TRBJ1-1; TRBD1 matches at 7 bases. This CDR3 spans 15 amino acids. Germline CDR1 is SQVTM and CDR2 is ANQGSEA. The V gene end was trimmed by 4 bases and the J gene end by 4 bases; junction bases not matched to a gene: 12. The CDR3 sequence: CSVGETGALGTEAFF. CDR3 nucleotides: TGCAGCGTTGGCGAAACAGGGGCGTTGGGCACTGAAGCTTTCTTT.

The genes are TRBV19 and TRBJ1-5; 7 bases map to TRBD1. This CDR3 has 16 residues. Looked up from germline, CDR1 is LNHDA and CDR2 is SQIVND (reference sequence). V lost 5 bases to trimming and J lost 3 bases; unmatched junction nucleotides: 10. CDR3 region: CASSSQQGPYNQPQHF. DNA for the CDR3: TGTGCCAGTAGTTCCCAACAGGGGCCCTACAATCAGCCCCAGCATTTT.

This clone was recorded many times. The chain links TRBV9 to TRBJ2-5; D ambiguous. Looked up from germline, CDR1 is SGDLS and CDR2 is YYNGEE. The CDR3 spans 15 residues. V lost 1 base and J 4 bases, leaving 14 bases between the germline ends. The CDR3 region is CASSVSSEVAETQYF. As DNA, the CDR3 is TGTGCCAGCAGCGTATCGTCTGAAGTAGCAGAGACCCAGTACTTC.

The chain combines TRBV6-1 with TRBJ1-2; D is undetermined. Trimming stripped 3 bases from V and 8 bases from J, with 10 bases between. Germline values: CDR1 MNHNS, CDR2 SASEGT. This CDR3 has 12 residues. Written as DNA, the CDR3 is TGTGCCAGCAGTGACAGAGGAAGCGGCTACACCTTC. This sequence encodes CASSDRGSGYTF.

This clone is a singleton in its sample. The chain combines TRBV4-1 with TRBJ2-1; 15 bases are shared with TRBD2. Looked up from germline, CDR1 is MGHRA and CDR2 is YSYEKL. This CDR3 spans 17 amino acids. The V segment lost 4 bases and the J segment 7 bases; nucleotides outside the gene matches: 8. The CDR3 bases are TGCGCCAGCAGCCTACGGACTAGCGGGGGGGCCGCGAATGAGCAGTTCTTC. This gives the protein CASSLRTSGGAANEQFF.

The gene calls are TRBV2 and TRBJ2-3; TRBD1 aligns across 7 bases. CDR3 length: 20 amino acids. Germline V gene sequence: CDR1 SNHLY, CDR2 FYNNEI. V lost 6 bases to trimming and J lost 0 bases; unmatched junction nucleotides: 21. In DNA, the CDR3 is TGTGCCAGCAGAGGGGCACTGGGACAGACTTATGATGGTAGCACAGATACGCAGTATTTT. It translates to CASRGALGQTYDGSTDTQYF.

The J gene is TRBJ2-3, the V gene TRBV5-4; TRBD2 matches at 9 bases. Trimming took 4 bases from V and 0 from J; bases not matched to a gene: 9. From germline, CDR1 is SGHNT and CDR2 YYREEE (reference sequence). This CDR3 region has 17 residues. The CDR3 sequence: CASSRKLAGDSTDTQYF. CDR3 bases: TGTGCCAGCAGCCGAAAACTAGCGGGCGACAGCACAGATACGCAGTATTTT.

This clone was seen a single time. The genes are TRBV2 and TRBJ2-1; 11 bases match TRBD2. Germline values: CDR1 SNHLY, CDR2 FYNNEI. Unmatched junction bases numbered 7, after V lost 5 bases and J lost 7 bases. The CDR3 covers 15 residues. CDR3 in DNA: TGTGCCAGCAGTTTGCTAGCGGGAGGAGGAAATGAGCAGTTCTTC. Its translation: CASSLLAGGGNEQFF.

This clone was detected once. The V call is TRBV6-1, the J call TRBJ2-5; 9 bases match TRBD1. The germline V gene has CDR1 MNHNS and CDR2 SASEGT. CDR3 size: 16 residues. With V trimmed by 8 bases and J by 2 bases, 12 bases remained unmatched. DNA for the CDR3: TGTGCCAGCGGTGGGACAGGGAGGACCGTACAAGAGACCCAGTACTTC. As protein: CASGGTGRTVQETQYF.

This chain connects TRBV7-6 to TRBJ2-3; TRBD2 matches at 9 bases. CDR1 is SGHVS and CDR2 is FNYEAQ in the germline V gene. The trim removed 2 bases at V and 8 bases at J, leaving 8 bases unmatched. CDR3 size: 15 residues. CDR3 DNA: TGTGCCAGCAGCTTAAGCTCTGGCGGGAGGGTTACGCAGTATTTT. This encodes CASSLSSGGRVTQYF.

The chain joins TRBV7-2 to TRBJ1-5, with 9 bases fitting TRBD1. This CDR3 region has 18 residues. V lost 5 bases, J lost 1 base, and 12 bases stayed unmatched. Germline CDR1 is SGHTA and CDR2 is FQGNSA. CDR3 in amino acids: CASSQKGTGRTSNQPQHF. The CDR3 region has the DNA TGTGCCAGCAGCCAGAAAGGGACAGGGAGGACCAGCAATCAGCCCCAGCATTTT.

On this clone: At one end, the junction sequence differs from germline, possibly due to a read error. The chain carries TRBV6-6 and TRBJ2-1; 9 bases are a match to TRBD2. The CDR3 sequence is 17 residues long. CDR1 and CDR2 (germline): MNHNY, SVGAGI (reference sequence). The CDR3 region has the DNA TGTGCCAGCAGTCGAGACCGTTCGGCGGGGGGGCTGAATGGGCAGTTCTTC. As protein: CASSRDRSAGGLNGQFF.

Ten or more counts support this clone. The chain couples TRBV18 to TRBJ1-1; weak D call: TRBD1 (6 bases). CDR1 KGHSH and CDR2 LQKENI come from the germline V gene. The CDR3 has 11 residues. The V gene lost 6 bases and the J gene lost 9 bases, with 11 bases spanning the gap. DNA of the CDR3: TGTGCCAGCTCCCTACAGGGTAAAGCTTTCTTT. Protein product: CASSLQGKAFF.

The chain carries TRBV4-1 and TRBJ2-1; 15 positions agree with TRBD2. Germline V gives CDR1 MGHRA, CDR2 YSYEKL. V lost 4 bases and J lost 6; bases outside the gene matches: 1. The CDR3 covers 15 residues. CDR3 sequence reads: CASSPGLAGGNEQFF. The CDR3 coding sequence is TGCGCCAGCAGCCCGGGACTAGCGGGGGGCAATGAGCAGTTCTTC.

The rearrangement uses TRBV12-3 or TRBV12-4 and TRBJ2-3; D is undetermined. V lost 7 bases, J lost 3 bases, and 5 bases lay in between. The CDR3 extends over 11 amino acids. CDR3 sequence (DNA): TGTGCCAGCACTCTTACAGATACGCAGTATTTT. Amino acid sequence: CASTLTDTQYF.

The rearrangement uses TRBV5-1 and TRBJ2-1; 16 bases map to TRBD2. The CDR3 extends over 16 amino acids. J was trimmed by 9 bases and V by 4 bases; bases with no gene match: 7. Germline V gene sequence: CDR1 SGHRS, CDR2 YFSETQ. DNA for the CDR3: TGCGCCAGCAGCCTTGGGACTAGCGGGAGGGCAACTGAGCAGTTCTTC. Translating it yields CASSLGTSGRATEQFF.